Below are 27 T cell receptor beta chains sequenced from a single sample in a study of blood T cell repertoires in COVID-19. Sequencing was performed with immunoSEQ multiplex PCR; in TCRdb, only in-frame clones are kept and a portion is missing. The table shows tens of thousands of clones, with roughly four fifths occurring only once. Sequenced input: peripheral blood. The receptors come from a man older than 75 with acute or convalescent COVID-19.

The chain is built from TRBV18 and TRBJ1-6, with D uncertain. V dropped 2 bases and J dropped 10 bases, with 12 bases sitting between them. Germline V gives CDR1 KGHSH, CDR2 LQKENI. CDR3 length equals 14 residues. In DNA form, the CDR3 reads TGTGCCAGCTCACCATCTCAGGCAGAATCACCCCTCCACTTT. This gives the protein CASSPSQAESPLHF. The entire variable domain, with the rest obtained from reference TRBV18 and TRBJ1-6, is as follows: NAGVMQNPRHLVRRRGQEARLRCSPMKGHSHVYWYRQLPEEGLKFMVYLQKENIIDESGMPKERFSAEFPKEGPSILRIQQVVRGDSAAYFCASSPSQAESPLHFGNGTRLTVT.

This clone occurred once. The rearrangement uses TRBV10-1 and TRBJ2-2; TRBD2 agrees at 11 bases. The germline V gene has CDR1 WNHNN and CDR2 SYGVQD (reference sequence). CDR3 length: 15 amino acids. V was clipped by 4 bases and J by 7 bases; unmatched bases: 5. The CDR3 here is CASSGLAGRDGELFF. CDR3 DNA: TGCGCCAGCAGTGGACTAGCGGGGAGGGACGGGGAGCTGTTTTTT.

The V call is TRBV6-5, the J call TRBJ1-1; D not resolved. V gave up 8 bases and J gave up 0 bases, with 10 bases separating them. CDR3 size: 13 residues. Germline V gene sequence: CDR1 MNHEY, CDR2 SVGAGI. The CDR3 DNA sequence: TGTGCCAGCCTGAGCGGGATGAACACTGAAGCTTTCTTT. This translates into CASLSGMNTEAFF.

This chain uses TRBV5-5 with TRBJ1-1; TRBD1 aligns across 8 bases. The J segment lost 11 bases and the V segment lost 4 bases, leaving 13 bases of the junction unmatched. CDR1 and CDR2 (germline): SGHKS, YYEKEE (reference sequence). CDR3 length equals 14 residues. The CDR3 DNA follows: TGTGCCAGCAGCCCGGGTGGAGGCCGGGACAGGGCTTTCTTT. It is translated as CASSPGGGRDRAFF.

The J gene is TRBJ2-3, the V gene TRBV19; unclear D gene. The V end lost 7 bases, the J end lost 0 bases, and 14 bases lay between the germline ends. Per germline, CDR1 LNHDA and CDR2 SQIVND (reference sequence). This CDR3 has 15 amino acids. The CDR3 DNA reads TGTGCCAGTACCCCCGGGTACCCAAGCACAGATACGCAGTATTTT. Its protein is CASTPGYPSTDTQYF. The full variable domain, in which reference TRBV19 and TRBJ2-3 provide the parts outside the CDR3, is DGGITQSPKYLFRKEGQNVTLSCEQNLNHDAMYWYRQDPGQGLRLIYYSQIVNDFQKGDIAEGYSVSREKKESFPLTVTSAQKNPTAFYLCASTPGYPSTDTQYFGPGTRLTVL.

The CDR3 nucleotides are TGTGCCAGCAGTCTAGGGGGCAACTATAATTCACCCCTCCACTTT. Translating gives CASSLGGNYNSPLHF. This rearrangement joins TRBV6-6 to TRBJ1-6; TRBD1 matches 7 bases. With V trimmed by 5 bases and J by 3 bases, 4 bases remained unmatched. This CDR3 contains 15 residues. Germline-derived CDR1 and CDR2 are MNHNY and SVGAGI (reference sequence).

This chain uses TRBV4-2 with TRBJ1-5; D is perhaps TRBD1 (5 bases). The V and J ends lost 5 bases and 6 bases respectively, with 14 bases between them. CDR1 and CDR2 from the germline V gene are LGHNA and YNFKEQ. This CDR3 is 14 amino acids long. The chain's CDR3 is CASSIQGLGQPQHF. In DNA form, the CDR3 reads TGTGCCAGCAGCATCCAGGGTCTAGGTCAGCCCCAGCATTTT.

This clone has just a few counts. The J gene is TRBJ2-1, the V gene TRBV10-3; 8 bases fit TRBD2. The CDR3 has 15 amino acids. CDR1 and CDR2 from the germline V gene are ENHRY and SYGVKD. Trimming removed 3 bases from V and 4 bases from J; junction bases left unmatched: 5. This CDR3 is CAISDPGGPYNEQFF. In nucleotides, the CDR3 is TGTGCCATCAGTGACCCGGGGGGGCCGTACAATGAGCAGTTCTTC.

The gene calls are TRBV2 and TRBJ2-3, with a tentative D call TRBD2 (6 bases). CDR3 length: 13 amino acids. Trimming took 6 bases from V and 4 from J, leaving 11 bases between them. CDR1 and CDR2 from the germline V gene are SNHLY and FYNNEI. Here the CDR3 DNA reads TGTGCCAGCAGCCTGGGGACTGCAGATACGCAGTATTTT. Protein product: CASSLGTADTQYF.

This sequence joins TRBV19 and TRBJ1-4; 8 positions agree with TRBD1. Germline CDR1 LNHDA, CDR2 SQIVND (reference sequence). CDR3 size: 15 residues. Trimming took 6 bases from V and 6 from J; bases not matched to a gene: 9. The CDR3 loop is CASRGLGTGYEKLFF. The CDR3 DNA is TGTGCCAGTAGGGGACTCGGGACAGGCTATGAAAAACTGTTTTTT.

The chain has TRBV24-1 and TRBJ2-7, with 8 bases lining up with TRBD1. CDR1 KGHDR and CDR2 SFDVKD come from the germline V gene. The ends lost 1 base at V and 2 bases at J; junction bases unmatched: 12. This CDR3 is 18 amino acids long. CDR3 DNA: TGTGCCACCAGTGATTTTCGACAAAACAGGGGGTGTGCCTACGAGCAGTACTTC. It codes for CATSDFRQNRGCAYEQYF.

The gene calls are TRBV18 and TRBJ1-2; D not resolved. The CDR3 has 14 residues. Between the trimmed V and J ends, which lost 2 bases and 0 bases, there was a span of 7 bases. Per germline, CDR1 KGHSH and CDR2 LQKENI. The CDR3 DNA is TGTGCCAGCTCACCAGACACCCCTAACTATGGCTACACCTTC. This gives the protein CASSPDTPNYGYTF.

This sequence joins TRBV5-5 and TRBJ2-7; maybe TRBD2 (6 bases). The V end lost 3 bases, the J end lost 0 bases, and 10 bases lay between the germline ends. The CDR3 loop spans 14 amino acids. Germline CDR1 is SGHKS and CDR2 is YYEKEE (reference sequence). CDR3 DNA: TGTGCCAGCAGCTACGGGGGAAACTCCTACGAGCAGTACTTC. Its protein product is CASSYGGNSYEQYF.

This chain connects TRBV6-5 to TRBJ1-2; D is perhaps TRBD1 (6 bases). CDR3 length equals 14 residues. V was clipped by 0 bases and J by 2 bases, with 7 bases between them. Per germline, CDR1 MNHEY and CDR2 SVGAGI. The CDR3 DNA is TGTGCCAGCAGTTACTCCCAGGGGAACTATGGCTACACCTTC. It is translated as CASSYSQGNYGYTF.

This chain links TRBV18 with TRBJ2-2; TRBD1 matches at 8 bases. The CDR3 is 15 residues long. J gave up 0 bases and V 5 bases, and 2 bases lay outside the gene matches. Germline V CDR1 and CDR2: KGHSH, LQKENI. The chain's CDR3 is CASSSGQANTGELFF. Here the CDR3 DNA reads TGTGCCAGCTCATCGGGACAGGCGAACACCGGGGAGCTGTTTTTT.

The V call is TRBV19, the J call TRBJ1-2; D call uncertain. There are 15 residues in the CDR3. The germline CDR1 and CDR2 sequences are LNHDA and SQIVND (reference sequence). V was cut by 2 bases and J by 7 bases, with 17 bases left in between. The CDR3 region is CASSITRAHAAGYTF. CDR3 bases: TGTGCCAGTAGTATAACGAGGGCGCATGCGGCTGGCTACACCTTC.

The table lists this clone with many counts. This sequence joins TRBV7-9 and TRBJ1-1, with 10 bases that match TRBD1. Trimming took 1 base from V and 5 from J; bases not matched to a gene: 4. Germline loops: CDR1 SEHNR, CDR2 FQNEAQ (reference sequence). The CDR3 is 15 amino acids. DNA for the CDR3: TGTGCCAGCAGCTTAGGGGGGACAGGGGTGACTGAAGCTTTCTTT. Its protein is CASSLGGTGVTEAFF.

The chain couples TRBV30 to TRBJ2-2; TRBD2 agrees at 8 bases. This CDR3 is 15 amino acids long. CDR1 is GTSNPN, CDR2 SVGIG, per germline (reference sequence). V was clipped by 5 bases and J by 6 bases; unmatched bases: 11. The CDR3 sequence: CAWARGGAHPGELFF. For the CDR3, the DNA is TGTGCCTGGGCCCGGGGGGGGGCGCATCCCGGGGAGCTGTTTTTT. Filled out from reference TRBV30 and TRBJ2-2, the complete variable domain reads SQTIHQWPATLVQPVGSPLSLECTVEGTSNPNLYWYRQAAGRGLQLLFYSVGIGQISSEVPQNLSASRPQDRQFILSSKKLLLSDSGFYLCAWARGGAHPGELFFGEGSRLTVL.

The CDR3 protein is CASSRDRGLFEQYF. For the CDR3, the DNA is TGTGCCAGCAGCAGGGACAGGGGGCTTTTCGAGCAGTACTTC. The chain recombines TRBV2 with TRBJ2-7; 12 bases are shared with TRBD1. CDR3 length: 14 amino acids. CDR1 is SNHLY, CDR2 FYNNEI, per germline. V dropped 6 bases and J dropped 6; count of bases not matched to a gene: 6.

There are a few counts of this clone. V usage is TRBV7-8 and J usage is TRBJ1-2, with 8 nucleotides matching TRBD1. The V and J ends lost 8 bases and 2 bases, in that order; junction bases with no gene match: 4. Germline loops: CDR1 SGHVS, CDR2 FQNEAQ. This CDR3 is built from 13 residues. CDR3 in DNA: TGTGCCAGCGGCCGGGACAGGAACTATGGCTACACCTTC. Its translation: CASGRDRNYGYTF.

This chain connects TRBV18 to TRBJ2-1; 12 bases agree with TRBD2. Losses at the gene ends were 3 bases for V and 8 bases for J; bases not matched to a gene: 11. Germline V gene data show CDR1 as KGHSH and CDR2 as LQKENI. This CDR3 spans 17 amino acids. The CDR3 DNA reads TGTGCCAGCTCACCGGGACTAGCGGGTTCAACCGAGGATGAGCAGTTCTTC. It yields the protein CASSPGLAGSTEDEQFF.

This chain uses TRBV6-5 with TRBJ1-2; no definite D call. Trimming took 6 bases from V and 6 from J, leaving 20 bases between them. The CDR3 sequence is 15 residues long. CDR1 is MNHEY, CDR2 SVGAGI, per germline. In DNA, the CDR3 is TGTGCCAGCAGCACCACCGATACGGGGATGCATGGCTACACCTTC. This codes for CASSTTDTGMHGYTF.

The chain carries TRBV29-1 and TRBJ2-3; 7 nucleotides agree with TRBD2. V lost 3 bases to trimming and J lost 4 bases; unmatched junction nucleotides: 7. This CDR3 is 14 amino acids long. From germline, CDR1 is SQVTM and CDR2 ANQGSEA. The CDR3 region has the DNA TGCAGCGTTGAGGCGCGGGGGAGGTCAGATACGCAGTATTTT. Translated: CSVEARGRSDTQYF.

This clone occurred a few times. The V gene is TRBV7-2, the J gene TRBJ2-5; TRBD2 matches 7 bases. This CDR3 comprises 15 residues. V dropped 2 bases and J dropped 5; count of bases not matched to a gene: 8. Germline-derived CDR1 and CDR2 are SGHTA and FQGNSA. CDR3 bases: TGTGCCAGCAGCTTATGGTGGCAGGGAGGGGAGACCCAGTACTTC. This encodes CASSLWWQGGETQYF.

This chain links TRBV5-6 with TRBJ1-2; 7 positions agree with TRBD1. Losses at the gene ends were 7 bases for V and 3 bases for J; bases not matched to a gene: 15. Germline V gene sequence: CDR1 SGHDT, CDR2 YYEEEE. This CDR3 spans 16 amino acids. This CDR3 reads CASVRREGARYYGYTF. CDR3 DNA sequence: TGTGCCAGCGTTAGACGGGAGGGGGCGAGGTACTATGGCTACACCTTC.

The chain employs TRBV5-5 and TRBJ1-4, with 9 nucleotides matching TRBD1. After removal of 4 bases from V and 0 bases from J, the junction contained 7 bases not matched to a gene. CDR3 length: 17 amino acids. Germline loops: CDR1 SGHKS, CDR2 YYEKEE (reference sequence). CDR3 nucleotides: TGTGCCAGCAGCCCTCGGACAGGGGAGGCAACTAATGAAAAACTGTTTTTT. It yields the protein CASSPRTGEATNEKLFF.

The chain is built from TRBV5-4 and TRBJ1-4; D is possibly TRBD1 (5 bases). V was pared by 4 bases and J by 8 bases, with 15 bases between. This CDR3 spans 14 amino acids. Germline V gene data show CDR1 as SGHNT and CDR2 as YYREEE (reference sequence). DNA for the CDR3: TGTGCCAGCAGCCCCTATGGCGGGGCGGAAAAACTGTTTTTT. It codes for CASSPYGGAEKLFF.